This T cell receptor beta chain was captured by sequencing in a study of identical twins. Regarding this clonotype: Its antigen is currently unknown.

Points from the study as a whole: Partly confounded zero-insertion analyses could result from invariant MAIT and iNKT cells. Within cord blood, abundant beta clonotypes carried fewer insertions, but memory repertoires showed no such trend. Twin pairs' shared out-of-frame alpha sequences were enriched in low generation probability.

The germline CDR1 and CDR2 sequences are SQVTM and ANQGSEA. CDR3 length equals 13 residues. The junction had 13 bases not matched to a gene; V was cut back by 5 bases and J by 13 bases. TCRdb reprocessed the 5' RACE reads via MiXCR and lists one record per CDR3 protein. Among 540,000 or so distinct CDR3 sequences listed, 20% to 25% were seen once. Separately, the same data were catalogued under a study of yellow fever vaccine responses in identical twins.

The TCR sequence derives from a woman under 30 in good health. The chain has TRBV29-1 and TRBJ2-1; 8 bases are a match to TRBD2. Input material: CD4+ T cells sorted from blood. CDR3 in DNA: TGCAGCGTTCAACTCTACGGGAGGGGGTCTCAGTTCTTC. Translation: CSVQLYGRGSQFF.